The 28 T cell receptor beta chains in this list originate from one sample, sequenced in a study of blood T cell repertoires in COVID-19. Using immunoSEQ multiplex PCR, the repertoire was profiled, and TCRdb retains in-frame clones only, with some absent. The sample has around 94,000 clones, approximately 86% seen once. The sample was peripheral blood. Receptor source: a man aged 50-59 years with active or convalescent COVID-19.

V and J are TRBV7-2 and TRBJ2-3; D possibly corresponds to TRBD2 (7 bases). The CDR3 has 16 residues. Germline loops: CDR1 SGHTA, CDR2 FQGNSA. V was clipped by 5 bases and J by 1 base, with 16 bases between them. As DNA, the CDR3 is TGTGCCAGCAGCCTAGAGGGGGACTACCGCACAGATACGCAGTATTTT. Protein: CASSLEGDYRTDTQYF.

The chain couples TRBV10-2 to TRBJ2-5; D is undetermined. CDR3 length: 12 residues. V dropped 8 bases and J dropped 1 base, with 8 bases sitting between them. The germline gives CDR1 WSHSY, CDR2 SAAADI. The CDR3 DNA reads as TGCGCCAGCGGCAGGATCCAAGAGACCCAGTACTTC. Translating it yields CASGRIQETQYF.

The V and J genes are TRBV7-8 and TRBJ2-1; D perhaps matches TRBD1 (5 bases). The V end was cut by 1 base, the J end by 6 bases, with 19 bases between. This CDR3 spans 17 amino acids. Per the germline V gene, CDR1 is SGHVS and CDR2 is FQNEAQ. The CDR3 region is CASSLDHVARESNEQFF. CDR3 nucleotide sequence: TGTGCCAGCAGCTTAGATCACGTGGCCAGGGAAAGCAATGAGCAGTTCTTC.

CDR3 nucleotides: TGCGCCAGCAGCCAAGACAGGACAGTTAACTATGGCTACACCTTC. Translating it yields CASSQDRTVNYGYTF. This rearrangement joins TRBV4-3 to TRBJ1-2, with a tentative D call TRBD1 (6 bases). There are 15 residues in the CDR3. Germline V CDR1 and CDR2: LGHNA, YSLEER. V lost 0 bases and J 1 base, leaving 9 bases between the germline ends.

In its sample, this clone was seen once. The DNA of the CDR3 is TGTGCCAGCAGCCCAGAGTTGGTAGCGGGGGACCAAGAGACCCAGTACTTC. It encodes CASSPELVAGDQETQYF. The V gene is TRBV3-1 (or the pseudogene TRBV3-2), the J gene TRBJ2-5; 9 bases match TRBD2. The CDR3 has 17 residues. V lost 4 bases, J lost 0 bases, and 9 bases stayed unmatched. The V gene's germline CDR1 is LGHDT and CDR2 YNNKEL (reference sequence).

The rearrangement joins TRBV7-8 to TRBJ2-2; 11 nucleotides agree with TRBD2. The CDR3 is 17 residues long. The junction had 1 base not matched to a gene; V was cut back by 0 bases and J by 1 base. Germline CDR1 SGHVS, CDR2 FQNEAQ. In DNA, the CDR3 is TGTGCCAGCAGCTTAGCACTAGCGGGGGTGAACACCGGGGAGCTGTTTTTT. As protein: CASSLALAGVNTGELFF. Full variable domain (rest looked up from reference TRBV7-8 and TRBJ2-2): GAGVSQSPRYKVAKRGQDVALRCDPISGHVSLFWYQQALGQGPEFLTYFQNEAQLDKSGLPSDRFFAERPEGSVSTLKIQRTQQEDSAVYLCASSLALAGVNTGELFFGEGSRLTVL.

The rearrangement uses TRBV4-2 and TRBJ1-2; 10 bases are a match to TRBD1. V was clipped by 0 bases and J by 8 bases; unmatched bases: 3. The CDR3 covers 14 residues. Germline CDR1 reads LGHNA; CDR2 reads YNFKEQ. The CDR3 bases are TGTGCCAGCAGCCAAGAAGGGACAGGGGTCGGCTACACCTTC. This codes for CASSQEGTGVGYTF.

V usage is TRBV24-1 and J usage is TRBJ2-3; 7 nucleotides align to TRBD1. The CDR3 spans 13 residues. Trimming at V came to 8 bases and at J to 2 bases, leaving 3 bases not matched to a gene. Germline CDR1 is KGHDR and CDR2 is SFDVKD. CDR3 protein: CATTGTDTDTQYF. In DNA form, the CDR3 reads TGTGCCACCACCGGGACAGACACAGATACGCAGTATTTT.

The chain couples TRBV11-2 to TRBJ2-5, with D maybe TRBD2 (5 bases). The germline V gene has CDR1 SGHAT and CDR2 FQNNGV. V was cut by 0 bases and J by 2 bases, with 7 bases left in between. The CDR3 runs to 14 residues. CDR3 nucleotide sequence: TGTGCCAGCAGCTTAGACGGGGTACAAGAGACCCAGTACTTC. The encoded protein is CASSLDGVQETQYF.

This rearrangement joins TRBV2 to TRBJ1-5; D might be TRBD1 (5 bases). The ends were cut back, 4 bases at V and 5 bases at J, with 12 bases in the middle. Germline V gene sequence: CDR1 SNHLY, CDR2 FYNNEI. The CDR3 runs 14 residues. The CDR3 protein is CASSGGDGDQPQHF. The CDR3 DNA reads TGTGCCAGCAGTGGGGGGGATGGGGATCAGCCCCAGCATTTT.

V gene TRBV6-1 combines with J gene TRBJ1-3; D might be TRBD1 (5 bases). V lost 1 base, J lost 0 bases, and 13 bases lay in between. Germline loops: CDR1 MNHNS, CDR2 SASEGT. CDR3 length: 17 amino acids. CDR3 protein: CASSEEQVGYSGNTIYF. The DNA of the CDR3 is TGTGCCAGCAGTGAAGAACAGGTGGGCTACTCTGGAAACACCATATATTTT.

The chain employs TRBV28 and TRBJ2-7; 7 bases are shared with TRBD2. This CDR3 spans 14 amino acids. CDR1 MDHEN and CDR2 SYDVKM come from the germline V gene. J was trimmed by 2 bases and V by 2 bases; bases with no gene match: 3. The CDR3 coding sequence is TGTGCCAGCAGTTTAGTAGCGGGCACCTACGAGCAGTACTTC. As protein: CASSLVAGTYEQYF.

CDR3 region: CASSPQSGDHTDTQYF. Written as DNA, the CDR3 is TGTGCCAGCAGTCCTCAATCAGGGGACCACACAGATACGCAGTATTTT. The rearrangement links TRBV7-2 to TRBJ2-3, with a possible D match to TRBD1 (6 bases). V was pared by 6 bases and J by 2 bases, with 18 bases between. The CDR3 runs to 16 residues. Germline V gives CDR1 SGHTA, CDR2 FQGNSA. Combining the CDR3 with reference TRBV7-2 and TRBJ2-3 gives the whole variable domain GAGVSQSPSNKVTEKGKDVELRCDPISGHTALYWYRQSLGQGLEFLIYFQGNSAPDKSGLPSDRFSAERTGGSVSTLTIQRTQQEDSAVYLCASSPQSGDHTDTQYFGPGTRLTVL.

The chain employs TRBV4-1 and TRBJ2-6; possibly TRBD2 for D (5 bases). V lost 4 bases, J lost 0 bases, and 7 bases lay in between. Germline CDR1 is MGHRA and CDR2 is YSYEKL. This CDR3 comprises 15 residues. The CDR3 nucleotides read TGCGCCAGCAGCCCCCGGGGCTCTGGGGCCAACGTCCTGACTTTC. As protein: CASSPRGSGANVLTF.

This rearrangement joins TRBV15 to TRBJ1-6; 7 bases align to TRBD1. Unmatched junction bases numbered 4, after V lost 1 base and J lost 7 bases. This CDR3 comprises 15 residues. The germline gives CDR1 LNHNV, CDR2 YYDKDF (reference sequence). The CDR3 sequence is CATSRGGQANSPLHF. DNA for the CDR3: TGTGCCACCAGCAGAGGAGGACAGGCCAATTCACCCCTCCACTTT.

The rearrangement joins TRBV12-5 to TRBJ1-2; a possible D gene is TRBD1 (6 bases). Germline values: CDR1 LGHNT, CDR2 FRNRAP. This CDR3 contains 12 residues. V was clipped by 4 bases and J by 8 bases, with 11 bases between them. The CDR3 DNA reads TGTGCTAGTGGTTGGTCAGGGGCCGGCTACACCTTC. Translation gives CASGWSGAGYTF.

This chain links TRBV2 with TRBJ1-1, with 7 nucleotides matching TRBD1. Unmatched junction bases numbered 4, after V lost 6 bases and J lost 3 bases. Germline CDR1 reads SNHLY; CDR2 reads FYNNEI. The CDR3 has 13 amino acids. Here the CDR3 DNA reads TGTGCCAGCAGGAGTGACAGGGACACTGAAGCTTTCTTT. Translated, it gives CASRSDRDTEAFF.

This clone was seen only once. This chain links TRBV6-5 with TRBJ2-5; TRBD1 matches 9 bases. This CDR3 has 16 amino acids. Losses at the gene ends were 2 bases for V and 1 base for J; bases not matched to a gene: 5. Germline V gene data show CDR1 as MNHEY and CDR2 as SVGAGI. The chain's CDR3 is CASSYGTGRTQETQYF. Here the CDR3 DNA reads TGTGCCAGCAGTTACGGGACAGGGCGAACCCAAGAGACCCAGTACTTC.

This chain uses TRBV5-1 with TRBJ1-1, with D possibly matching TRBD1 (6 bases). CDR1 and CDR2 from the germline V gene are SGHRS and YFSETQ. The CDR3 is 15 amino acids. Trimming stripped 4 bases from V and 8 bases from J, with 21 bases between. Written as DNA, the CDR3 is TGCGCCAGCAGCATAACTGGGACAAGCTCACCCGAAGCTTTCTTT. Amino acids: CASSITGTSSPEAFF.

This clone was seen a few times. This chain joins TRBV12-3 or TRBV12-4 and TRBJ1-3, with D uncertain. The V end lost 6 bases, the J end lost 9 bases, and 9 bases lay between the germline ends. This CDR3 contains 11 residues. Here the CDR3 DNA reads TGTGCCAGCAGGCGAACGGTCACCATATATTTT. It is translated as CASRRTVTIYF.

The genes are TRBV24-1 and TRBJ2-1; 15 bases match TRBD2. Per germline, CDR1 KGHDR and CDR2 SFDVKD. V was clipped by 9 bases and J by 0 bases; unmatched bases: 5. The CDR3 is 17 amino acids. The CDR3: CATGLAGGPSSYNEQFF. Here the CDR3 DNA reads TGTGCCACCGGACTAGCGGGGGGGCCGAGCTCCTACAATGAGCAGTTCTTC.

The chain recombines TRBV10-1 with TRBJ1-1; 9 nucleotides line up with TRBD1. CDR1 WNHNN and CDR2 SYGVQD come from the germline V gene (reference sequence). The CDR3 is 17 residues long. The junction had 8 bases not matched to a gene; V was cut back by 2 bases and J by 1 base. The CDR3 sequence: CASSELKLGQGNTEAFF. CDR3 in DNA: TGCGCCAGCAGTGAGCTGAAATTGGGACAGGGGAACACTGAAGCTTTCTTT.

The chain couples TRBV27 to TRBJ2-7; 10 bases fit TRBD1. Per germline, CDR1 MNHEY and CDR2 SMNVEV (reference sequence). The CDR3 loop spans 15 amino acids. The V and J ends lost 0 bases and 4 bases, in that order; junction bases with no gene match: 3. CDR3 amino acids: CASSLSGQGIYEQYV. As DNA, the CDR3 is TGTGCCAGCAGTTTATCGGGACAGGGGATATACGAGCAGTACGTC.

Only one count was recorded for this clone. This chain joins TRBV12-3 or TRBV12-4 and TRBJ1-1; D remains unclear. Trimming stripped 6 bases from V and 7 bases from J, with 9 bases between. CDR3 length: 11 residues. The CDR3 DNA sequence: TGTGCCAGCAGCCGTCGGAGTGAAGCTTTCTTT. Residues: CASSRRSEAFF.

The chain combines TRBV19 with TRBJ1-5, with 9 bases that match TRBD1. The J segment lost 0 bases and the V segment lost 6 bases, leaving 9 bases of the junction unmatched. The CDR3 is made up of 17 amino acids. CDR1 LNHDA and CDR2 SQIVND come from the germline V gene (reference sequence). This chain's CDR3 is CASRLGQGRYSNQPQHF. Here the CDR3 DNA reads TGTGCCAGTAGGTTAGGACAGGGGAGATATAGCAATCAGCCCCAGCATTTT.

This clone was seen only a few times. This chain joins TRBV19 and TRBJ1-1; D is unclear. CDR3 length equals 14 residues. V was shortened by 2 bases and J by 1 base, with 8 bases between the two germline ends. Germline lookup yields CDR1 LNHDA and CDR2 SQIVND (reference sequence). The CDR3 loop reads CASSISGQNTEAFF. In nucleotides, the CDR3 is TGTGCCAGTAGTATATCTGGGCAGAACACTGAAGCTTTCTTT.

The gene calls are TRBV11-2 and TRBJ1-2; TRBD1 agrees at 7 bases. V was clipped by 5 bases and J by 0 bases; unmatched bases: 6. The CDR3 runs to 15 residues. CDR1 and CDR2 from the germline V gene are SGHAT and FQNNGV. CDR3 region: CASSRWDRANYGYTF. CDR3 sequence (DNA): TGTGCCAGCAGCCGCTGGGACAGAGCTAACTATGGCTACACCTTC.

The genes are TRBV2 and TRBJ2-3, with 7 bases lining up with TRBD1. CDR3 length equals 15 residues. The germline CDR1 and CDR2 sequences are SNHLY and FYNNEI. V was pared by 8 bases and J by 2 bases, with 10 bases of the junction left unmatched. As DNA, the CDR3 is TGTGCCAGCGCCTTAGACAGGGATTACACAGATACGCAGTATTTT. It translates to CASALDRDYTDTQYF.